Shown below are 22 T cell receptor beta chains from a single sample sequenced in a study of blood T cell repertoires in COVID-19. TCRdb's table, derived via immunoSEQ multiplex PCR, lists solely in-frame clones and lacks some. The table records approximately 50,000 clones, 84% of them present only once. What was sequenced was peripheral blood. These receptors were obtained from a human donor in a cohort sampled during active COVID-19.

The V call is TRBV7-2, the J call TRBJ2-7; 11 nucleotides align to TRBD2. Germline CDR1 reads SGHTA; CDR2 reads FQGNSA. This CDR3 is built from 15 residues. The trim removed 6 bases at V and 3 bases at J, leaving 7 bases unmatched. The CDR3 spells CASSFPGTSGYEQYF. CDR3 DNA: TGTGCCAGCAGTTTCCCCGGGACTAGCGGCTACGAGCAGTACTTC.

The chain uses TRBV28 and TRBJ2-5; TRBD2 matches at 9 bases. V lost 2 bases, J lost 5 bases, and 12 bases stayed unmatched. Per germline, CDR1 MDHEN and CDR2 SYDVKM. The CDR3 is 17 residues long. The CDR3 DNA is TGTGCCAGCAGTTTAGGTCTAGCGGGAAAGTGGAGGGAGACCCAGTACTTC. Protein: CASSLGLAGKWRETQYF.

The chain employs TRBV4-3 and TRBJ1-1; 8 bases align to TRBD1. Trimming cost V 1 base and J 5 bases; bases outside gene matches: 9. This CDR3 spans 16 amino acids. Germline CDR1 is LGHNA and CDR2 is YSLEER. CDR3 in amino acids: CASSQVSGGLGTEAFF. CDR3 DNA: TGCGCCAGCAGCCAAGTATCAGGGGGCTTAGGAACTGAAGCTTTCTTT.

The J gene is TRBJ2-1, the V gene TRBV25-1; D remains unclear. Germline V gene data show CDR1 as MGHDK and CDR2 as SYGVNS. Trimming pared 1 base from V and 5 bases from J, leaving 6 bases between. The CDR3 contains 13 residues. The CDR3 protein is CASSELEDNEQFF. The CDR3 DNA reads as TGTGCCAGCAGTGAATTAGAGGACAATGAGCAGTTCTTC.

This chain joins TRBV15 and TRBJ2-1, with 13 bases identical to TRBD2. CDR1 is LNHNV and CDR2 is YYDKDF in the germline V gene (reference sequence). This CDR3 is 19 amino acids long. Germline trimming cut 2 bases from V and 0 bases from J; bases unmatched to any gene: 7. As DNA, the CDR3 is TGTGCCACCAGCAGATTCGGGACTAGCGGGATGAGCTCCTACAATGAGCAGTTCTTC. Protein product: CATSRFGTSGMSSYNEQFF.

CDR3 region: CASSISESSSYEQYF. CDR3 nucleotide sequence: TGTGCCAGTAGTATTTCTGAATCGAGCTCCTACGAGCAGTACTTC. The V gene is TRBV19, the J gene TRBJ2-7; no clear D. Germline CDR1 LNHDA, CDR2 SQIVND (reference sequence). Trimming shortened V by 3 bases and J by 0 bases, and 12 bases separated the two germline ends. The CDR3 has 15 amino acids.

The V and J genes are TRBV10-3 and TRBJ1-5; D possibly corresponds to TRBD1 (6 bases). Germline-derived CDR1 and CDR2 are ENHRY and SYGVKD. The length of the CDR3 is 15 residues. The V end lost 10 bases, the J end lost 0 bases, and 16 bases lay between the germline ends. CDR3 bases: TGTGCCACCGATCCAGGGGATTATAGCAATCAGCCCCAGCATTTT. This gives the protein CATDPGDYSNQPQHF.

This clone was seen only once. The chain has TRBV9 and TRBJ2-1; the match to TRBD2 covers 13 bases. The CDR3 extends over 16 amino acids. V dropped 0 bases and J dropped 6; count of bases not matched to a gene: 3. The germline CDR1 and CDR2 sequences are SGDLS and YYNGEE. The CDR3 here is CASSVGGTSGINEQFF. As DNA, the CDR3 is TGTGCCAGCAGCGTAGGTGGGACTAGCGGGATCAATGAGCAGTTCTTC. The complete variable domain, with remaining parts taken from reference TRBV9 and TRBJ2-1, reads DSGVTQTPKHLITATGQRVTLRCSPRSGDLSVYWYQQSLDQGLQFLIQYYNGEERAKGNILERFSAQQFPDLHSELNLSSLELGDSALYFCASSVGGTSGINEQFFGPGTRLTVL.

The CDR3 sequence: CASSLVGAGELFF. CDR3 coding DNA: TGTGCCAGCAGCTTAGTTGGAGCCGGGGAGCTGTTTTTT. The chain links TRBV11-2 to TRBJ2-2; D is unresolved. Germline lookup yields CDR1 SGHAT and CDR2 FQNNGV. This CDR3 contains 13 residues. Trimming cost V 1 base and J 6 bases, with 6 bases left between them.

The V and J genes are TRBV6-1 and TRBJ1-1, with 9 bases matching TRBD1. The V segment lost 10 bases and the J segment 7 bases; nucleotides outside the gene matches: 10. Germline CDR1 is MNHNS and CDR2 is SASEGT. This CDR3 spans 13 amino acids. The CDR3 sequence is CATRRDRVNEAFF. The CDR3 nucleotides are TGTGCCACGCGCCGGGACAGGGTGAATGAAGCTTTCTTT.

The chain combines TRBV4-3 with TRBJ2-3; 7 bases are shared with TRBD2. This CDR3 comprises 16 residues. The V and J ends lost 1 base and 3 bases, in that order; junction bases with no gene match: 7. Germline lookup yields CDR1 LGHNA and CDR2 YSLEER. The DNA for the CDR3 is TGCGCCAGCAGCCAAGGGGAGGGGCGGTGGACAGATACGCAGTATTTT. It translates to CASSQGEGRWTDTQYF.

The sample holds a few counts of this clone. The genes are TRBV6-2 or TRBV6-3 and TRBJ2-7, with D possibly TRBD1 on 5 matching bases. The CDR3 totals 12 residues. Trimming shortened V by 5 bases and J by 4 bases, and 9 bases separated the two germline ends. CDR1 and CDR2 from the germline V gene are MNHEY and SVGEGT. The CDR3 DNA sequence: TGTGCCAGCAGTCAGGGTACGTACGAGCAGTACTTC. Amino acid sequence: CASSQGTYEQYF.

The chain employs TRBV7-9 and TRBJ2-7; tentatively, D is TRBD1 (6 bases). This CDR3 has 15 amino acids. Trimming left V 1 base short and J 4 bases short, with 14 bases between. CDR1 is SEHNR, CDR2 FQNEAQ, per germline (reference sequence). The DNA of the CDR3 is TGTGCCAGCAGCTTAGGACAGGCCTATACGTACGAGCAGTACTTC. It translates to CASSLGQAYTYEQYF.

This chain connects TRBV5-3 to TRBJ2-3; 9 nucleotides line up with TRBD2. TRBV5-3 is designated an ORF whose function remains uncertain. Trimming cost V 0 bases and J 6 bases; bases outside gene matches: 5. CDR3 length: 15 residues. The CDR3 DNA reads TGTGCCAGAAGCTTGGCCCGCGGGAGGGGCGATACGCAGTATTTT. Residues: CARSLARGRGDTQYF.

The chain uses TRBV7-9 and TRBJ1-1; 7 nucleotides agree with TRBD1. V lost 0 bases to trimming and J lost 4 bases; unmatched junction nucleotides: 8. The germline gives CDR1 SEHNR, CDR2 FQNEAQ (reference sequence). The CDR3 has 16 amino acids. The CDR3 reads CASSLAGAGGITEAFF. For the CDR3, the DNA is TGTGCCAGCAGCTTAGCAGGGGCAGGGGGGATCACTGAAGCTTTCTTT. The whole variable domain, remainder taken from reference TRBV7-9 and TRBJ1-1, is DTGVSQNPRHKITKRGQNVTFRCDPISEHNRLYWYRQTLGQGPEFLTYFQNEAQLEKSRLLSDRFSAERPKGSFSTLEIQRTEQGDSAMYLCASSLAGAGGITEAFFGQGTRLTVV.

The CDR3: CASSQRGGRASEQYF. Written as DNA, the CDR3 is TGTGCCAGCAGCCAGAGGGGGGGGAGGGCCAGCGAGCAGTACTTC. This chain uses TRBV3-1 (or the pseudogene TRBV3-2) with TRBJ2-7, with a weak D call TRBD2 (7 bases). Trimming took off 3 bases at V and 6 bases at J, with 18 bases between the two ends. This CDR3 is 15 amino acids long. Germline values: CDR1 LGHDT, CDR2 YNNKEL (reference sequence).

This chain links TRBV6-5 with TRBJ1-2; 8 bases line up with TRBD1. CDR3 length: 12 amino acids. The V and J ends lost 4 bases and 8 bases, in that order; junction bases with no gene match: 3. Germline V gene sequence: CDR1 MNHEY, CDR2 SVGAGI. In DNA form, the CDR3 reads TGTGCCAGCAGTTCCGGGACAGGCGGCTACACCTTC. Protein product: CASSSGTGGYTF.

The chain links TRBV5-5 to TRBJ1-4; 9 bases are a match to TRBD1. Trimming took 0 bases from V and 8 from J; bases not matched to a gene: 8. CDR3 length: 16 residues. The germline gives CDR1 SGHKS, CDR2 YYEKEE (reference sequence). The CDR3 loop is CASSLGWTGVPEKLFF. CDR3 nucleotides: TGTGCCAGCAGCTTGGGTTGGACAGGGGTACCCGAAAAACTGTTTTTT.

The chain carries TRBV6-5 and TRBJ2-7; D is possibly TRBD1 (5 bases). Trimming removed 4 bases from V and 0 bases from J, with 10 bases in between. The CDR3 length is 14 residues. CDR1 and CDR2 (germline): MNHEY, SVGAGI. Written as DNA, the CDR3 is TGTGCCAGCAGTTCTTGGGGCCCCTCCTACGAGCAGTACTTC. It translates to CASSSWGPSYEQYF.

This chain uses TRBV9 with TRBJ2-2, with 10 nucleotides matching TRBD2. The CDR3 loop spans 17 amino acids. Per germline, CDR1 SGDLS and CDR2 YYNGEE. The J segment lost 5 bases and the V segment lost 2 bases, leaving 9 bases of the junction unmatched. The CDR3 spells CASSVLPSGSGTGELFF. CDR3 in DNA: TGTGCCAGCAGCGTCCTGCCTAGCGGGAGTGGGACCGGGGAGCTGTTTTTT.

The V and J genes are TRBV3-1 (or the pseudogene TRBV3-2) and TRBJ1-4; the match to TRBD1 covers 9 bases. The CDR3 has 21 amino acids. CDR1 LGHDT and CDR2 YNNKEL come from the germline V gene (reference sequence). J was trimmed by 7 bases and V by 0 bases; bases with no gene match: 21. The CDR3 reads CASSQDARAGQGFFQSEKLFF. CDR3 nucleotide sequence: TGTGCCAGCAGCCAAGATGCCCGCGCGGGACAGGGATTTTTTCAGTCTGAAAAACTGTTTTTT.

This rearrangement joins TRBV28 to TRBJ1-4; TRBD1 matches 7 bases. V dropped 5 bases and J dropped 4; count of bases not matched to a gene: 7. Germline CDR1 MDHEN, CDR2 SYDVKM. The CDR3 is 15 residues long. For the CDR3, the DNA is TGTGCCAGCAGTCCTCGGACAGGACTTAATGAAAAACTGTTTTTT. It specifies CASSPRTGLNEKLFF.